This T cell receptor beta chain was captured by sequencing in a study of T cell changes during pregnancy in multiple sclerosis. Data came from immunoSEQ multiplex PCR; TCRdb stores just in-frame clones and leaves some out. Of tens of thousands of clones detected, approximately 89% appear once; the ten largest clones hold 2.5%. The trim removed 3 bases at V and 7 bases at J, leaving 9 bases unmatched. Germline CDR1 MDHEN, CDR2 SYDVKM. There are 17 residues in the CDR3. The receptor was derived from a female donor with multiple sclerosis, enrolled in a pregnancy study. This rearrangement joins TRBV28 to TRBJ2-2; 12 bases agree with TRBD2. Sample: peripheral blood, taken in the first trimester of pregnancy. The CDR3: CASSLELAGGFGGELFF. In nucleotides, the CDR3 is TGTGCCAGCAGTTTGGAGCTAGCGGGAGGGTTCGGCGGGGAGCTGTTTTTT. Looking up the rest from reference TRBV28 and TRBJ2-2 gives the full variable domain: DVKVTQSSRYLVKRTGEKVFLECVQDMDHENMFWYRQDPGLGLRLIYFSYDVKMKEKGDIPEGYSVSREKKERFSLILESASTNQTSMYLCASSLELAGGFGGELFFGEGSRLTVL.